This record concerns one TCR beta chain sequence. No antigen is known for it. This record comes from a study of response to subunit inactivated influenza vaccine. Overall study findings and caveats: Researchers suggested that each seasonal influenza vaccination recruits few new T cells.

Using its own MiXCR run on the RT-PCR reads, TCRdb lists one record per CDR3 protein. Of fewer than 250,000 distinct CDR3 sequences listed, approximately 15% were seen once; the top ten hold roughly 25%. Germline V gene sequence: CDR1 MGHDK, CDR2 SYGVNS. After removal of 1 base from V and 0 bases from J, the junction contained 6 bases not matched to a gene. The CDR3 has 17 residues. This receptor was taken from a man in his fifties who received an inactivated influenza vaccine. The J gene is TRBJ1-1, the V gene TRBV25-1; 9 bases match TRBD1. The sequencing used CD8+ T cells sorted from PBMCs, collected about 5 days after vaccination. As DNA, the CDR3 is TGTGCCAGCAGTGAATGGGGGACAGGGTCCATGAACACTGAAGCTTTCTTT. It specifies CASSEWGTGSMNTEAFF.